This T cell receptor (beta chain) appears in the sequencing data of a study of cytomegalovirus exposure and HLA in healthy donors. Study findings and constraints: Researchers reported that a few CMV-associated chains were confirmed in vitro as CMV antigen-specific. When analyzed later, the rates of TCR association showed variation by HLA locus, with DRB1 the most and HLA-C the fewest.

It was with 60 Vbeta and 13 Jbeta primers that the PCR ran. Measured with immunoSEQ multiplex PCR; TCRdb has only the in-frame clones, and not every one. The table has about 110,000 clones, roughly four fifths seen once. The CDR3 spans 14 residues. After removal of 5 bases from V and 3 bases from J, the junction contained 3 bases not matched to a gene. The germline CDR1 and CDR2 sequences are KGHSH and LQKENI. Concerning this clone: Antigen: not known.

This chain uses TRBV18 with TRBJ1-5; TRBD1 agrees at 8 bases. Sequencing was done on a sample of PBMCs. This receptor was identified in a woman in her twenties or thirties in good health and CMV-seronegative. The CDR3, as DNA: TGTGCCAGCTCAAGGACAGGGAACAATCAGCCCCAGCATTTT. It yields the protein CASSRTGNNQPQHF.